The rows below give T cell receptor beta chains drawn from one sample of a study of T-cell reconstitution after alpha-beta-depleted transplantation in children. Via MiXCR, TCRdb re-called the PCR reads, giving one row per CDR3 protein. The table shows 250,000 to 300,000 distinct CDR3 sequences, with about 7.3% occurring only once. The specimen was peripheral blood, collected 360 days after TCRalphabeta/CD19-depleted stem cell transplant. The receptor source for this set is a female patient between 2 and 15 years old who had a stem cell transplant for Fanconi anemia, so the T cells may come from the graft donor. Each CDR3 is given with its conserved first and last residue. The D gene is left open where the match is weak. Clone size is stated in some rows and not others, as once, few, many or a class when expanded.

len	d_gene	j_gene	v_gene	abundance	CDR3nt	CDR3aa
12	NA	TRBJ1-1	TRBV7-2	NA	TGTGCCAGCAGCCTGGGGGGGGTTGAAGCTTTCTTT	CASSLGGVEAFF
13	NA	TRBJ1-1	TRBV7-2	many	TGTGCCAGCAGCTTAGCCACCGACAAAAGCAAGGTCTTT	CASSLATDKSKVF
15	NA	TRBJ2-2	TRBV20-1	many	TGCAGTGCTAGACCCTATACAGGGAACACCGGGGAGCTGTTTTTT	CSARPYTGNTGELFF
14	NA	TRBJ2-2	TRBV6-2/TRBV6-3	many	TGTGCCAGCAGTTACGAATGGATGACCGGGGAGCTGTTTTTT	CASSYEWMTGELFF
14	NA	TRBJ2-2	TRBV19	NA	TGTGCCAGTAGTATTAATGGCGGGACCGGGGAGCTGTTTTTT	CASSINGGTGELFF
18	TRBD1	TRBJ1-2	TRBV12-3/TRBV12-4	NA	TGTGCCATCAGTTTGCGGACAGGGGCGTACGGAGCTAACTATGGCTACACCTTC	CAISLRTGAYGANYGYTF
16	TRBD2	TRBJ2-7	TRBV5-1	many	TGCGCCAGCAGCTTGCGACAGCTCGGGACTAGCGCCGAGCAGTACTTC	CASSLRQLGTSAEQYF
12	NA	TRBJ2-1	TRBV5-1	many	TGCGCCAGCAGTCTAGGACCATCCAAGCAGTTCTTC	CASSLGPSKQFF
14	NA	TRBJ2-3	TRBV11-2	NA	TGTGCCAGCAGCTTCGGGCTATACACAGATACGCAGTATTTT	CASSFGLYTDTQYF
17	TRBD2	TRBJ2-3	TRBV7-3	NA	TGTGCCAGCAGTTTAGCGGGAGGGCCGCGGAGCACAGATACGCAGTATTTT	CASSLAGGPRSTDTQYF
11	NA	TRBJ2-4	TRBV11-2	many	TGTGCCAGCAGCTTAGAAAGGTGGCAGTACTTC	CASSLERWQYF
14	NA	TRBJ1-1	TRBV18	NA	TGTGCCAGCACGCTGAAAGAGTCGAACACTGAAGCTTTCTTT	CASTLKESNTEAFF
16	TRBD1	TRBJ2-5	TRBV3-1	NA	TGTGCCAGCAGCCAGGCCGGGGACAGGGGTCGAGGGACCCAGTACTTC	CASSQAGDRGRGTQYF
15	NA	TRBJ1-2	TRBV4-3	few	TGCGCCAGCAGCCAAGAGGTGTCAGAAGAAGGTGGCTACACCTTC	CASSQEVSEEGGYTF
16	NA	TRBJ2-4	TRBV18	once	TGTGCCAGCTCACCATCTTTCCCGGCCATGAAAAACATTCAGTACTTC	CASSPSFPAMKNIQYF
12	NA	TRBJ2-7	TRBV20-1	many	TGCAGTGCTAGAGGAGGCCCCTACGAGCAGTACTTC	CSARGGPYEQYF
14	NA	TRBJ2-1	TRBV28	many	TGTGCCAGCGGTTTCCCGGGAAGCCATAATGAGCAGTTCTTC	CASGFPGSHNEQFF
12	NA	TRBJ1-1	TRBV7-9	many	TGTGCCAGCAGCTTCCCTGGACAGGAAGCTTTCTTT	CASSFPGQEAFF
14	NA	TRBJ2-1	TRBV5-1	many	TGCGCCAGCAGCGGGGGACTCCCACTTAATGAGCAGTTCTTC	CASSGGLPLNEQFF
10	NA	TRBJ1-1	TRBV12-3/TRBV12-4	many	TGTGCCAGCAGTCCGAATAAGGCTTTCTTT	CASSPNKAFF
16	TRBD2	TRBJ2-1	TRBV3-1	few	TGTGCCAGCAGCCAAACGGGACTAGCGCTGTACAATGAGCAGTTCTTC	CASSQTGLALYNEQFF
12	NA	TRBJ1-6	TRBV6-5	many	TGTGCCAGCAGTTACTCGGGTTCACCCCTCCACTTT	CASSYSGSPLHF
15	NA	TRBJ1-5	TRBV18	NA	TGTGCCAGCTCATCCCTCTCGGATAGCAATCAGCCCCAGCATTTT	CASSSLSDSNQPQHF
17	NA	TRBJ1-2	TRBV27	few	TGTGCCAGCAGTTTATCCCCCAACAGCCTAGCTAACTATGGCTACACCTTC	CASSLSPNSLANYGYTF
19	TRBD2	TRBJ2-7	TRBV19	few	TGTGCCAGTAGCCCACTGCGAGGTAGCGGGATTCAAAATTCCTACGAGCAGTACTTC	CASSPLRGSGIQNSYEQYF
15	NA	TRBJ1-5	TRBV11-2	NA	TGTGCCAGCAGTTCCCGCGGGGATCACAATCAGCCCCAGCATTTT	CASSSRGDHNQPQHF
13	NA	TRBJ2-3	TRBV12-3/TRBV12-4	many	TGTGCCAGCAGTGGATACAGGGCAGATACGCAGTATTTT	CASSGYRADTQYF
11	NA	TRBJ2-1	TRBV20-1	many	TGCAGTGCTGGCGGATACAATGAGCAGTTCTTC	CSAGGYNEQFF
15	NA	TRBJ1-5	TRBV28	many	TGTGCCAGCAGTTGGAGGAGGGGGTACAATCAGCCCCAGCATTTT	CASSWRRGYNQPQHF
14	NA	TRBJ2-1	TRBV11-2	few	TGTGCCAGCAGCCCCCCCGTGCTGGTTACGGAGCAGTTCTTC	CASSPPVLVTEQFF
14	NA	TRBJ2-5	TRBV7-9	few	TGTGCCAGCAGCTGGGGTAATTGGTCGGTGACCCAGTACTTC	CASSWGNWSVTQYF
15	NA	TRBJ2-3	TRBV24-1	few	TGTGCCACCAGTGATTTGGACAGCCTCACAGATACGCAGTATTTT	CATSDLDSLTDTQYF
14	NA	TRBJ1-1	TRBV12-3/TRBV12-4	many	TGTGCCAGCAGTTTACCGTCGAGGACCCCGGGAGCTTTCTTT	CASSLPSRTPGAFF
12	NA	TRBJ2-3	TRBV20-1	many	TGCAGTGCTGCACGGGGCACAGATACGCAGTATTTT	CSAARGTDTQYF
16	TRBD2	TRBJ2-1	TRBV27	NA	TGTGCCAGCAGTCCCTACGGGACTAGCAGAGACAATGAGCAGTTCTTC	CASSPYGTSRDNEQFF
14	NA	TRBJ1-6	TRBV4-2	many	TGTGCCAGCAGCCAAGGGGAATACAGTTCACCCCTCCACTTT	CASSQGEYSSPLHF
13	NA	TRBJ2-1	TRBV20-1	many	TGCACCCTCGGGCAGGACGCCTACAATGAGCAGTTCTTC	CTLGQDAYNEQFF
14	NA	TRBJ2-1	TRBV14	many	TGTGCCAGCAGCAGGGGGGCCTTATACAATGAGCAGTTCTTC	CASSRGALYNEQFF
14	NA	TRBJ1-2	TRBV6-1	few	TGTGCCAGCAGTGAACTCGGCAGGCCCTATGGCTACACCTTC	CASSELGRPYGYTF
16	NA	TRBJ1-5	TRBV5-1	many	TGCGCCAGCAGCTTGGAAGCGGGGGGCGGGAATCAGCCCCAGCATTTT	CASSLEAGGGNQPQHF
16	NA	TRBJ2-7	TRBV12-3/TRBV12-4	many	TGTGCCAGCAGTTCCCCGGGTTGGCCCCTCTCCTACGAGCAGTACTTC	CASSSPGWPLSYEQYF
13	NA	TRBJ2-3	TRBV4-3	many	TGCGCCAGCAGCCAAGACAGTCCAGATACGCAGTATTTT	CASSQDSPDTQYF
17	TRBD1	TRBJ2-3	TRBV5-8	few	TGTGCCAGCAGCCAACCCCGATCGGGACAGGGAACAGATACGCAGTATTTT	CASSQPRSGQGTDTQYF
15	TRBD1	TRBJ1-2	TRBV6-5	many	TGTGCCAGCAGCTCCATCGACAGGGAGAACTATGGCTACACCTTC	CASSSIDRENYGYTF
12	NA	TRBJ2-5	TRBV12-3/TRBV12-4	many	TGTGCCAGCAGTTTACTACGGAAGACCCAGTACTTC	CASSLLRKTQYF
14	NA	TRBJ1-1	TRBV21-1	NA	TGTGCCAGCAGCTCCCAATGTATGAACACTGAAGCTTTCTTT	CASSSQCMNTEAFF
15	NA	TRBJ2-1	TRBV27	few	TGTGCCAGCAGTTCCGACCTGGGCTCCTACAATGAGCAGTTCTTC	CASSSDLGSYNEQFF
15	TRBD1	TRBJ1-2	TRBV7-8	many	TGTGCCAGCAGCTTAGCGGGACAGGGAAACTATGGCTACACCTTC	CASSLAGQGNYGYTF
16	TRBD1	TRBJ2-7	TRBV6-5	many	TGTGCCAGCAGTTACTCAATTGACAGGGGTTCCTACGAGCAGTACTTC	CASSYSIDRGSYEQYF
14	NA	TRBJ2-1	TRBV7-8	many	TGTGCCAGCAGCCTGGGAAACTACTACAATGAGCAGTTCTTC	CASSLGNYYNEQFF
15	NA	TRBJ1-5	TRBV18	NA	TGTGCCAGCTCACCCACAGGGCTGACAAATCAGCCCCAGCATTTT	CASSPTGLTNQPQHF
15	TRBD1	TRBJ1-1	TRBV5-1	many	TGCGCCAGCAGGGCAGGGGGCGGAATGAACACTGAAGCTTTCTTT	CASRAGGGMNTEAFF
17	TRBD2	TRBJ2-3	TRBV7-9	NA	TGTGCCAGCAGCAGGTGGGGAGGCGGGGGATACACAGATACGCAGTATTTT	CASSRWGGGGYTDTQYF